These T cell receptor beta chains were read from a single sample in a study of blood T cell repertoires in COVID-19. TCRdb's table, derived via immunoSEQ multiplex PCR, lists solely in-frame clones and lacks some. The sample includes around 70,000 clones, more than 75% of them seen just once. Material for sequencing was peripheral blood. Source of these receptors: a human donor in a cohort sampled during active COVID-19. CDR3s include the opening cysteine and the closing phenylalanine or tryptophan.

v_call	j_call	cdr3_aa
TRBV30	TRBJ1-4	CAWRRGPNEKLFF
TRBV5-1	TRBJ1-1	CASSLGWTENTEAFF
TRBV2	TRBJ1-1	CASSVASSPEAFF
TRBV29-1	TRBJ2-1	CSGGLAGANNEQFF
TRBV24-1	TRBJ2-1	CATSGTGYNEQFF
TRBV5-4	TRBJ2-7	CASSLGRLAESSYEQYF
TRBV18	TRBJ2-1	CASSGTSGIDGSYNEQFF
TRBV15	TRBJ2-5	CATSRDPRETQYF
TRBV24-1	TRBJ2-1	CATAGQQFF
TRBV19	TRBJ1-2	CASSIREQVGGYTF
TRBV6-5	TRBJ2-1	CASSSSAGGGEQFF
TRBV19	TRBJ1-3	CASSTTASSGNTIYF
TRBV7-6	TRBJ2-1	CASSLGLAGVSEQFF
TRBV2	TRBJ1-1	CASNLGQGTNTEAFF
TRBV23-1	TRBJ1-1	CASSPNAGQGNTEAFF
TRBV7-6	TRBJ1-2	CASSLRGNYGYTF
TRBV29-1	TRBJ1-2	CSVGDRGEFDGYTF
TRBV27	TRBJ1-3	CASRRTATDLASGNTIYF
TRBV2	TRBJ2-7	CASRGLGEQYF
TRBV6-2/TRBV6-3	TRBJ1-1	CASSARDRVNTEAFF
TRBV24-1	TRBJ2-5	CATSDPDRVETQYF
TRBV27	TRBJ1-4	CASSLLGQGAEKLFF
TRBV6-6	TRBJ1-1	CASSYSGTGADTEAFF
TRBV19	TRBJ1-1	CASSSGQLNTEAFF
TRBV3-1/TRBV3-2	TRBJ2-7	CASSQGPPSGSYEQYF
TRBV15	TRBJ1-1	CATSRDGQVNEAFF
TRBV7-6	TRBJ2-7	CASSFRREGPYEQYF
TRBV7-2	TRBJ2-7	CASSPDRGGLEQYF
TRBV11-2	TRBJ2-7	CASSTGTHEQYF
TRBV2	TRBJ2-7	CASSDEVARTLQYF
TRBV3-1/TRBV3-2	TRBJ1-6	CASSQDLGTGLHF
TRBV30	TRBJ2-7	CAWSVGPPKNEQYF
TRBV5-1	TRBJ2-5	CASQLGQVQETQYF
TRBV3-1/TRBV3-2	TRBJ2-1	CASSHSRTGAYNEQFF
TRBV5-6	TRBJ1-5	CASSRTANQPQHF
TRBV5-4	TRBJ2-1	CASSLAGDTYNEQFF
TRBV7-2	TRBJ2-5	CASSSGVQETQYF
TRBV19	TRBJ2-7	CASSISGTSYEQYF
TRBV12-3/TRBV12-4	TRBJ1-5	CASSASNQPQHF
TRBV20-1	TRBJ2-7	CSASSRLAGSYEQYF
TRBV5-1	TRBJ1-2	CASSWDSPFPYGYTF
TRBV3-1/TRBV3-2	TRBJ2-1	CASSQAPSGGYNEQFF
TRBV6-5	TRBJ1-1	CASSYPIDRVNTEAFF
TRBV27	TRBJ2-7	CASSFGLAESHEQYF
TRBV23-1	TRBJ1-5	CASSRTGPLEWSQHF
TRBV15	TRBJ2-6	CATSRILATGANVLTF
TRBV6-5	TRBJ2-7	CASSYGLAFSGEQYF
TRBV7-9	TRBJ1-4	CASSSTGSVEKLFF
TRBV18	TRBJ1-6	CASSPPTRDALHF
TRBV3-1/TRBV3-2	TRBJ2-1	CASSPPPADSSYNEQFF
TRBV4-1	TRBJ2-1	CASSQEGQTGLGSNEQFF
TRBV7-2	TRBJ2-2	CASSMDLLAGAGGELFF
TRBV12-3/TRBV12-4	TRBJ2-1	CASSFGNEQFF
TRBV11-2	TRBJ2-7	CASSLSVTGPYEQYF
TRBV15	TRBJ2-5	CATSRRSPGSLRGETQYF
TRBV6-1	TRBJ2-1	CASSDTGLAGAGEQFF
TRBV7-9	TRBJ2-7	CASSLEAGKGYEQYF